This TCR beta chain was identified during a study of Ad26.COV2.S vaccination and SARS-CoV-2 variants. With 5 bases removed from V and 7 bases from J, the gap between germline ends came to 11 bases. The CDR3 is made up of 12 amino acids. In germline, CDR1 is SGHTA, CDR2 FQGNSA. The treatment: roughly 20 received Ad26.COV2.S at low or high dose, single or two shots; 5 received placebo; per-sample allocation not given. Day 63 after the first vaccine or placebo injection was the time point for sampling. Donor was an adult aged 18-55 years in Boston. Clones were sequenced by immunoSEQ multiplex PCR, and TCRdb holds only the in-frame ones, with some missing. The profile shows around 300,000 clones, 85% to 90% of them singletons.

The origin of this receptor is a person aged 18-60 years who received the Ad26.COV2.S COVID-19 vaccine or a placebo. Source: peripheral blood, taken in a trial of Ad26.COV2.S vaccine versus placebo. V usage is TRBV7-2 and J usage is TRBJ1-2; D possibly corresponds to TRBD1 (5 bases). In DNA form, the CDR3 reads TGTGCCAGCAGCCCCAGGGAATCTGGCTACACCTTC. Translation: CASSPRESGYTF.